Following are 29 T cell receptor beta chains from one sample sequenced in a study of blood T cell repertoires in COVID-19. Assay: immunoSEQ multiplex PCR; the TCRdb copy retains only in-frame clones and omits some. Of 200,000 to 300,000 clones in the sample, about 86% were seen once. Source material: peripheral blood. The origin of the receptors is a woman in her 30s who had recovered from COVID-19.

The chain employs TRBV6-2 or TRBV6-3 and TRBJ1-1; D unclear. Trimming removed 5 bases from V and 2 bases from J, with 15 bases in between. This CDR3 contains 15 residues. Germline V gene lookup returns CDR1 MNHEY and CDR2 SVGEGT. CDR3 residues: CASSLRTFSNTEAFF. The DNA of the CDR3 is TGTGCCAGCAGTCTACGGACTTTTTCTAACACTGAAGCTTTCTTT.

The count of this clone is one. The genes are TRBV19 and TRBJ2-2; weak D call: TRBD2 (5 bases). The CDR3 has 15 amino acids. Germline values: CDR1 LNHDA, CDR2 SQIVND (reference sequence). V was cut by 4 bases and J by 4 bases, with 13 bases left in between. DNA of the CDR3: TGTGCCAGTAGTAATCCGGAGGTTGCCACCGGGGAGCTGTTTTTT. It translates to CASSNPEVATGELFF.

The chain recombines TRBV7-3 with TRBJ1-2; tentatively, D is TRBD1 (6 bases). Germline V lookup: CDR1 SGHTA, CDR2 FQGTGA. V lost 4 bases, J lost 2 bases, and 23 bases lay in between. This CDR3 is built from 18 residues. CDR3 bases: TGTGCCAGCAGCTCCGACCCCCCTGGGGACACTTCCAACTATGGCTACACCTTC. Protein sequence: CASSSDPPGDTSNYGYTF.

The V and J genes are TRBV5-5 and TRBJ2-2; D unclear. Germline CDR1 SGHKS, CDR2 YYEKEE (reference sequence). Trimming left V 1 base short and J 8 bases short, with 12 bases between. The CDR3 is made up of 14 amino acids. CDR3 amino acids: CASSLSPEAGELFF. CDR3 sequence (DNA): TGTGCCAGCAGCTTGTCGCCTGAGGCGGGGGAGCTGTTTTTT.

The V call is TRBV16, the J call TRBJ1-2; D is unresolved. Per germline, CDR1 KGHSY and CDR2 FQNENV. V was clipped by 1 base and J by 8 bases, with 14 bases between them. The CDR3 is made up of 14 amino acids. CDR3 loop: CASSQYRGGNGYTF. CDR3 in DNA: TGTGCCAGCAGCCAATATAGAGGAGGGAACGGCTACACCTTC.

CDR3 bases: TGTGCCAGCAGTTACGGGCTGTCGGGAAATTCACCCCTCCACTTT. This sequence encodes CASSYGLSGNSPLHF. The chain uses TRBV6-2 or TRBV6-3 and TRBJ1-6; D unresolved. The CDR3 consists of 15 residues. Germline CDR1 MNHEY, CDR2 SVGEGT. The V end was cut by 2 bases, the J end by 7 bases, with 12 bases between.

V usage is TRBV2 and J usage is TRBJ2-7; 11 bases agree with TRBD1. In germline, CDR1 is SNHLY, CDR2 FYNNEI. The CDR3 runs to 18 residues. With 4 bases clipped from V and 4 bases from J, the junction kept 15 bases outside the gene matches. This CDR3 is CASSVVKGEGTGGYEQYF. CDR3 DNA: TGTGCCAGCAGTGTGGTAAAGGGTGAAGGGACAGGGGGGTACGAGCAGTACTTC.

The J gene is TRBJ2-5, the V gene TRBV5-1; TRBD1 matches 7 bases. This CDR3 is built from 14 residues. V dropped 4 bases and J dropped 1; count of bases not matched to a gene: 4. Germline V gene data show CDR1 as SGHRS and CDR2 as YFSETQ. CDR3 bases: TGCGCCAGCAGCCAGGGACAGATCCAAGAGACCCAGTACTTC. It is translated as CASSQGQIQETQYF.

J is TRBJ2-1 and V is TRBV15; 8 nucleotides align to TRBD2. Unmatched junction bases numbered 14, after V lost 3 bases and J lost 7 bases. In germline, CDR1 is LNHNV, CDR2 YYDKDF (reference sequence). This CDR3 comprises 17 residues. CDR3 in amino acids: CATSRTYTGGPRNEQFF. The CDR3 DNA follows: TGTGCCACCAGCAGGACATACACGGGGGGGCCGAGAAATGAGCAGTTCTTC. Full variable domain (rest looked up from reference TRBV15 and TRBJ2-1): DAMVIQNPRYQVTQFGKPVTLSCSQTLNHNVMYWYQQKSSQAPKLLFHYYDKDFNNEADTPDNFQSRRPNTSFCFLDIRSPGLGDTAMYLCATSRTYTGGPRNEQFFGPGTRLTVL.

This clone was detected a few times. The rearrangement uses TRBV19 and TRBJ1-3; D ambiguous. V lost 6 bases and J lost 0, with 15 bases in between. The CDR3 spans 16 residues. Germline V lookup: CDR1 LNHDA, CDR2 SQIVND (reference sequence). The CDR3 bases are TGTGCCAGTAGCCCTCGGGGTACCGCCTCTGGAAACACCATATATTTT. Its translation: CASSPRGTASGNTIYF.

CDR3 sequence: CASSQDRRSHYGYTF. CDR3 bases: TGCGCCAGCAGCCAAGATCGCCGGTCTCACTATGGCTACACCTTC. This chain links TRBV4-3 with TRBJ1-2; D unresolved. The V and J ends lost 0 bases and 3 bases respectively, with 11 bases between them. The CDR3 has 15 amino acids. Germline values: CDR1 LGHNA, CDR2 YSLEER.

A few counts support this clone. Here the CDR3 DNA reads TGTGCCAGCAGCCTTGTAGTATCGTCAGCGTTCGGCAGGGTCTTTAAGGTTAGCGGCTACACCTTC. Translated: CASSLVVSSAFGRVFKVSGYTF. This chain uses TRBV14 with TRBJ1-2; the D gene is possibly TRBD1 (5 bases). There are 22 residues in the CDR3. Germline V gene sequence: CDR1 SGHDN, CDR2 FVKESK. Trimming stripped 4 bases from V and 8 bases from J, with 41 bases between.

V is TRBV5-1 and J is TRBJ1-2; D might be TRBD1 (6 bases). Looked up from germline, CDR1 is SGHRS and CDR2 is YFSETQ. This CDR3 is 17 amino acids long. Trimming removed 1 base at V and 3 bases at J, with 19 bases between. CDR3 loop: CASSLRGGPSNHYGYTF. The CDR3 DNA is TGCGCCAGCAGCTTGAGGGGGGGTCCTTCCAACCACTATGGCTACACCTTC.

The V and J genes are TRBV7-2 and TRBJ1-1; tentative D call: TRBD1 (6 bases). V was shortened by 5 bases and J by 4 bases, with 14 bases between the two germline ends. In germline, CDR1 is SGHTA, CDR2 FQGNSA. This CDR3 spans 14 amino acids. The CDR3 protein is CASSPGAGSTEAFF. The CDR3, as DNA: TGTGCCAGCAGCCCAGGGGCAGGGAGCACTGAAGCTTTCTTT.

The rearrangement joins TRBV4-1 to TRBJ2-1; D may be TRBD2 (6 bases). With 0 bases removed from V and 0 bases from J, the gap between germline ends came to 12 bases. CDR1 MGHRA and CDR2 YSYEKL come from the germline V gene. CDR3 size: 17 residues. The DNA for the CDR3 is TGCGCCAGCAGCCAAGATCGGGGGTTCATCTCCTACAATGAGCAGTTCTTC. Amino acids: CASSQDRGFISYNEQFF.

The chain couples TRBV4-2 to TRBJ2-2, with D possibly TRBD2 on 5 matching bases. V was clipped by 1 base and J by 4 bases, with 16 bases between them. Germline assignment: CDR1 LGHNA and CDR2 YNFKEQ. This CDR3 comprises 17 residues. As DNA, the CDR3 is TGTGCCAGCAGCCAAGCCATCTTTCGGGATACCACCGGGGAGCTGTTTTTT. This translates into CASSQAIFRDTTGELFF.

The CDR3 here is CASSLDRDEKLFF. CDR3 in DNA: TGCGCCAGCAGCTTGGACAGGGATGAAAAACTGTTTTTT. The chain uses TRBV5-1 and TRBJ1-4, with D perhaps matching TRBD1 (6 bases). The germline gives CDR1 SGHRS, CDR2 YFSETQ. There are 13 residues in the CDR3. V was trimmed by 0 bases and J by 6 bases, leaving 6 bases between them.

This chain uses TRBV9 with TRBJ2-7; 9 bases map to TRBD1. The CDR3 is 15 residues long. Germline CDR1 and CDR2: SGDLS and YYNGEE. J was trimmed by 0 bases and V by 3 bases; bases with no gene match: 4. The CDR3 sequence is CASSGGTGSSYEQYF. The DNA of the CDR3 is TGTGCCAGCAGCGGGGGGACAGGGAGCTCCTACGAGCAGTACTTC.

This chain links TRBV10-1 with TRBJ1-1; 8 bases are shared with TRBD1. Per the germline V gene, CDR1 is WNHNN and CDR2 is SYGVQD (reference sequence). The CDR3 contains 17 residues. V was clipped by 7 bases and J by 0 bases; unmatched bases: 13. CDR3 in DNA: TGCGCCAGCAACGGACAGGGAATGGGAGGGATGAACACTGAAGCTTTCTTT. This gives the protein CASNGQGMGGMNTEAFF.

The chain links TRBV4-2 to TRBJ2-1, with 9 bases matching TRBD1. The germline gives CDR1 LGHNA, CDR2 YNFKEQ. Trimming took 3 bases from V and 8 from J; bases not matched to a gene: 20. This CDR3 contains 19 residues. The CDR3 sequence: CASSHPPGQGPAGRDEQFF. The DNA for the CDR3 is TGTGCCAGCAGCCACCCCCCGGGACAGGGACCCGCCGGTAGAGATGAGCAGTTCTTC.

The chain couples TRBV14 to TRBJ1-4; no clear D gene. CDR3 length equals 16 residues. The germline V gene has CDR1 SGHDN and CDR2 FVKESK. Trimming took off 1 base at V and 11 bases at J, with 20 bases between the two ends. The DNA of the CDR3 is TGTGCCAGCAGCCAAGGGCGCGAGGTGGTTATAGACAAACTGTTTTTT. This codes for CASSQGREVVIDKLFF.

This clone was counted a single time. CDR3 in amino acids: CASSLGQMNTEAFF. Here the CDR3 DNA reads TGTGCCAGCAGCTTAGGGCAGATGAACACTGAAGCTTTCTTT. V and J are TRBV7-6 and TRBJ1-1; D gene uncertain. This CDR3 contains 14 residues. Germline CDR1 and CDR2: SGHVS and FNYEAQ. The V gene lost 1 base and the J gene lost 0 bases, with 6 bases spanning the gap. Filled out from reference TRBV7-6 and TRBJ1-1, the complete variable domain reads GAGVSQSPRYKVTKRGQDVALRCDPISGHVSLYWYRQALGQGPEFLTYFNYEAQQDKSGLPNDRFSAERPEGSISTLTIQRTEQRDSAMYRCASSLGQMNTEAFFGQGTRLTVV.

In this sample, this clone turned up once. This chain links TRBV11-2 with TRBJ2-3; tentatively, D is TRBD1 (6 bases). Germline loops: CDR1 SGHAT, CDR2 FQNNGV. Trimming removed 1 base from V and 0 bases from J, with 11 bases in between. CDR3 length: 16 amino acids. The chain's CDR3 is CASSLGGRGSTDTQYF. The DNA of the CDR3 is TGTGCCAGCAGCTTAGGGGGGCGAGGGAGCACAGATACGCAGTATTTT.

The CDR3 region has the DNA TGTGCCAGCAGACAACAGGGTGGGGTGCGGGGCTACACCTTC. The encoded protein is CASRQQGGVRGYTF. The J gene is TRBJ1-2, the V gene TRBV28, with a tentative D call TRBD1 (6 bases). CDR3 length equals 14 residues. Germline values: CDR1 MDHEN, CDR2 SYDVKM. The V gene lost 6 bases and the J gene lost 8 bases, with 19 bases spanning the gap.

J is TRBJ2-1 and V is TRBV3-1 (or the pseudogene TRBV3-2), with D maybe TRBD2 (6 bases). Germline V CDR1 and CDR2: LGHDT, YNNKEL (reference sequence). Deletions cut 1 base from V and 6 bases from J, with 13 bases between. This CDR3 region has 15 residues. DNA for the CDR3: TGTGCCAGCAGCCAAGTCGGGACTCCCTCCAATGAGCAGTTCTTC. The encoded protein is CASSQVGTPSNEQFF.

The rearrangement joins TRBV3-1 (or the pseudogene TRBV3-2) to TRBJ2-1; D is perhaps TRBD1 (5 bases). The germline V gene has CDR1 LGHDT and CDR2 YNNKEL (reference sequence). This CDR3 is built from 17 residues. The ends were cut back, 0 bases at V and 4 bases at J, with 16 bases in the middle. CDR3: CASSQDHRTRTYNEQFF. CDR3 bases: TGTGCCAGCAGCCAAGATCACCGGACACGGACGTACAATGAGCAGTTCTTC.

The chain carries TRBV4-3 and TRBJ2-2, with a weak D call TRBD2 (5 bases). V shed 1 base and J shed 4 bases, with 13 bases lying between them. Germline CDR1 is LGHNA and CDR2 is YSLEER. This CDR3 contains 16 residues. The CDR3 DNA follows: TGCGCCAGCAGCCAAGGACTACCAAAAGGCACCGGGGAGCTGTTTTTT. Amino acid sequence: CASSQGLPKGTGELFF.

CDR3 sequence reads: CASSATRADTQYF. The CDR3 DNA sequence: TGTGCCAGCAGCGCGACTAGGGCAGATACGCAGTATTTT. The chain recombines TRBV6-5 with TRBJ2-3, with D possibly TRBD2 on 6 matching bases. The CDR3 is 13 amino acids. Trimming took 6 bases from V and 4 from J, leaving 11 bases between them. Germline V gives CDR1 MNHEY, CDR2 SVGAGI.

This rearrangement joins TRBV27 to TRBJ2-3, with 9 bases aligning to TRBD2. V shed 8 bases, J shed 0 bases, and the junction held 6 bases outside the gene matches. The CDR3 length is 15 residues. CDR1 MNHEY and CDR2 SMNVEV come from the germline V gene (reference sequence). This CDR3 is CASHRGRVSTDTQYF. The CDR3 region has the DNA TGTGCCAGCCACCGCGGGAGGGTTAGCACAGATACGCAGTATTTT.